This T cell receptor (beta chain) derives from a study of CD8 T cells in ankylosing spondylitis. Germline CDR1 reads SGHVS; CDR2 reads FQNEAQ. Losses at the gene ends were 5 bases for V and 8 bases for J; bases not matched to a gene: 14. This CDR3 is 15 amino acids long. Using quantitative 5'-RACE with molecular barcodes, the authors made TCR beta libraries. TCRdb reprocessed the 5' RACE reads with MiXCR, giving one entry per CDR3 protein. The sample records around 340,000 distinct CDR3 sequences, roughly 14% being singletons. This clonotype was found a few times. Its antigen is not identified. Study results and caveats: Within ankylosing spondylitis blood, a TCR beta motif made up of fewer than ten highly homologous variants appeared to be characteristic.

Sequenced material: blood, either unsorted or a sorted T cell fraction (not recorded which). The origin of this receptor is a male donor with ankylosing spondylitis or in good health (not recorded which). The rearrangement links TRBV7-8 to TRBJ1-1, with 7 bases that match TRBD1. The CDR3 DNA is TGTGCCAGCAGCCCGCGGAGGGACAGCTACTTCGAAGCTTTCTTT. It codes for CASSPRRDSYFEAFF.